This TCR beta chain was sequenced for a study of CD8 T cells in Susac syndrome. A quantity of roughly 0.5 to 1 ug RNA underwent reverse transcription using random hexamers. TCRdb independently ran MiXCR on the immunoSEQ multiplex PCR reads; one entry per CDR3 protein. Here the sample spans tens of thousands of distinct CDR3 sequences, 95% being singletons. Germline CDR1 reads SGHDT; CDR2 reads YYEEEE. CDR3 length equals 13 residues. V was pared by 4 bases and J by 1 base, with 3 bases between. The rearrangement links TRBV5-6 to TRBJ2-6; the D is unclear. This receptor was obtained from a human donor with Susac syndrome. Sequenced: CD8+ T cells from PBMCs. In DNA form, the CDR3 reads TGTGCCAGCAGCCCTTCTGGGGCCAACGTCCTGACTTTC. Translation: CASSPSGANVLTF.